Here is one T cell receptor beta chain with its context. Its antigen remains unidentified. The data derive from a study of lymphopenia after photon versus proton radiotherapy. Points from the study as a whole: Photon-treated patients lost naive T cells and TCR diversity; proton-treated stayed stable. After lymphocyte nadir, photon-treated repertoires showed oligoclonal expansion, especially CD8+ Temra. Survival link was tested only in deceased patients; proton benefit remains a possibility. Post-nadir TCR diversity decline inversely tracked overall survival among those who died.

Produced via immunoSEQ multiplex PCR; TCRdb's table is partial and in-frame only. The sample records roughly 22,000 clones, roughly 80% being singletons. This receptor was obtained from a woman in her 70s with pancreatic cancer. Sequenced material: peripheral blood, taken from a patient treated with proton-based radiotherapy.

The chain's CDR3 is CASSGETGAKILAGVAHEQYF. CDR3 DNA: TGTGCCAGCAGTGGGGAGACAGGGGCAAAGATCCTAGCGGGAGTTGCCCACGAGCAGTACTTC. V usage is TRBV2 and J usage is TRBJ2-7; 10 nucleotides agree with TRBD2. Trimming cost V 4 bases and J 5 bases; bases outside gene matches: 26. This CDR3 region has 21 residues. Germline CDR1 reads SNHLY; CDR2 reads FYNNEI. Complete variable domain (other parts from reference TRBV2 and TRBJ2-7): EPEVTQTPSHQVTQMGQEVILRCVPISNHLYFYWYRQILGQKVEFLVSFYNNEISEKSEIFDDQFSVERPDGSNFTLKIRSTKLEDSAMYFCASSGETGAKILAGVAHEQYFGPGTRLTVT.